The rows below give T cell receptor beta chains drawn from one sample of a study of cytomegalovirus exposure and HLA in healthy donors. TCRdb keeps only in-frame clones here, not all; method: immunoSEQ multiplex PCR. The sample has over 200,000 clones, approximately 82% seen once. The specimen sequenced was PBMCs. Source of these receptors: a woman aged 18-30 years in good health and CMV-seronegative. CDR3s include the opening cysteine and the closing phenylalanine or tryptophan. The order of the fields is V gene, clone size, D gene, J gene, CDR3 protein, CDR3 DNA. D genes are given only for firm matches. Size is omitted from some rows. Given values are once, few, many or a class for expanded clones.

TRBV4-1	.	.	TRBJ1-2	CASSRGANYGYTF	TGCGCCAGCAGCCGCGGAGCTAACTATGGCTACACCTTC
TRBV2	.	.	TRBJ1-2	CASRQAYGYTF	TGTGCAAGCAGGCAGGCCTATGGCTACACCTTC
TRBV27	.	.	TRBJ1-1	CASSFGTNTEAFF	TGTGCCAGCAGTTTCGGAACGAACACTGAAGCTTTCTTT
TRBV30	.	TRBD2	TRBJ2-3	CARGGLAGGGGDTQYF	TGTGCGAGAGGGGGACTAGCGGGAGGTGGTGGAGATACGCAGTATTTT
TRBV30	.	TRBD1	TRBJ1-2	CAWSPPRTGGRIYGYTF	TGTGCCTGGAGTCCACCCCGGACAGGTGGGAGGATTTACGGCTACACCTTC
TRBV19	.	.	TRBJ1-1	CASRQGLNTEAFF	TGTGCCAGTAGGCAGGGGTTGAACACTGAAGCTTTCTTT
TRBV11-2	.	TRBD2	TRBJ2-1	CASSQRLAGNNEQFF	TGTGCCAGCAGCCAACGACTAGCAGGCAACAATGAGCAGTTCTTC
TRBV11-2	.	.	TRBJ2-7	CASSLRGPATYEQYF	TGTGCCAGCAGCTTACGGGGACCGGCAACCTACGAGCAGTACTTC
TRBV7-2	.	.	TRBJ1-6	CASSLWADSPLHF	TGTGCCAGCAGCTTATGGGCCGACTCACCCCTCCACTTT
TRBV11-1	.	.	TRBJ1-3	CASSFDGGNTIYF	TGTGCCAGCAGCTTCGACGGTGGAAACACCATATATTTT
TRBV9	few	.	TRBJ2-1	CASSLTLNRPHEQFF	TGTGCCAGCAGCTTAACCTTAAACAGGCCCCATGAGCAGTTCTTC
TRBV6-5	.	TRBD2	TRBJ2-7	CASSITGTSSYEQYF	TGTGCCAGCTCAATTACAGGGACTAGCTCCTACGAGCAGTACTTC
TRBV25-1	many	.	TRBJ2-5	CASISFETQYF	TGTGCCAGCATAAGTTTTGAGACCCAGTACTTC
TRBV11-3	.	.	TRBJ1-4	CASRAAATNEKLFF	TGTGCCAGCAGAGCGGCTGCAACTAATGAAAAACTGTTTTTT
TRBV29-1	.	.	TRBJ2-7	CSVERQAGYEQYF	TGCAGCGTTGAGAGGCAGGCCGGGTACGAGCAGTACTTC
TRBV21-1	.	.	TRBJ2-1	CASSPTAGGESTQFF	TGTGCCAGCAGTCCCACCGCCGGAGGGGAGAGTACGCAGTTCTTC
TRBV27	.	TRBD1	TRBJ2-2	CASSLYRGNTGELFF	TGTGCCAGCAGTTTATACAGGGGTAACACCGGGGAGCTGTTTTTT
TRBV5-1	.	TRBD1	TRBJ2-5	CASSLWDSTETQYF	TGCGCCAGCAGCTTGTGGGACAGCACAGAGACCCAGTACTTC
TRBV6-5	.	.	TRBJ2-7	CASSSQGYEQYF	TGTGCCAGCAGTTCTCAGGGCTACGAGCAGTACTTC
TRBV4-1	.	.	TRBJ2-1	CASSQVWGSSYNEQFF	TGCGCCAGCAGCCAAGTTTGGGGGAGCTCCTACAATGAGCAGTTCTTC
TRBV28	.	.	TRBJ1-5	CASSDLGNQPQHF	TGTGCCAGCAGCGACCTCGGCAATCAGCCCCAGCATTTT
TRBV2	.	TRBD2	TRBJ2-3	CASSVGGSTDTQYF	TGTGCCAGCAGTGTGGGGGGGAGCACAGATACGCAGTATTTT
TRBV2	.	.	TRBJ1-2	CASSERLKYGYTF	TGTGCCAGCAGTGAACGACTGAAATATGGCTACACCTTC
TRBV28	few	.	TRBJ2-3	CASSLSLSGVSTDTQYF	TGTGCCAGCAGTTTATCTCTTAGCGGAGTCTCCACAGATACGCAGTATTTT
TRBV4-1	.	.	TRBJ1-1	CASSQEGGNTEAFF	TGCGCCAGCAGCCAAGAGGGTGGGAACACTGAAGCTTTCTTT
TRBV2	once	.	TRBJ2-1	CASSGALHEQFF	TGTGCCAGCAGTGGGGCACTCCATGAGCAGTTCTTC
TRBV6-6	.	TRBD1	TRBJ2-7	CASINRQGDYEQYF	TGTGCCAGCATTAACCGACAGGGCGACTACGAGCAGTACTTC
TRBV9	few	.	TRBJ1-1	CASSVGGGTTEAFF	TGTGCCAGCAGCGTAGGGGGAGGGACCACTGAAGCTTTCTTT
TRBV5-6	.	.	TRBJ1-2	CASSSDSVGYGYTF	TGTGCCAGCAGTTCAGACAGTGTCGGTTATGGCTACACCTTC